The 14 T cell receptor beta chains reported below all come from one sample, sequenced in a study of cytomegalovirus exposure and HLA in healthy donors. PCR amplification relied on 60 Vbeta primers (plus 13 Jbeta primers). This table comes from immunoSEQ multiplex PCR, and its TCRdb copy is limited to in-frame clones, with some not included. The sample carries over 65,000 clones, roughly 75% recorded once. Sample: PBMCs. All receptors derive from a woman in her thirties in good health and CMV-seropositive.

The genes are TRBV4-3 and TRBJ2-1, with a tentative D call TRBD2 (6 bases). The CDR3 spans 19 residues. V lost 0 bases, J lost 5 bases, and 23 bases lay in between. Looked up from germline, CDR1 is LGHNA and CDR2 is YSLEER. This chain's CDR3 is CASSQDRVLWGLPNNEQFF. Here the CDR3 DNA reads TGCGCCAGCAGCCAAGATCGGGTATTGTGGGGACTTCCCAACAATGAGCAGTTCTTC.

The table lists this clone with a count of one. This chain joins TRBV7-9 and TRBJ2-5, with 9 positions matching TRBD2. Trimming cost V 4 bases and J 7 bases; bases outside gene matches: 10. Germline CDR1 reads SEHNR; CDR2 reads FQNEAQ (reference sequence). The CDR3 sequence is 15 residues long. The CDR3 nucleotides read TGTGCCAGCAGCTCGGGACTAGCCGATCTAGGGACCCAGTACTTC. It is translated as CASSSGLADLGTQYF.

The chain uses TRBV5-4 and TRBJ2-7; 7 bases agree with TRBD2. The V and J ends lost 4 bases and 5 bases, in that order; junction bases with no gene match: 6. Germline V gives CDR1 SGHNT, CDR2 YYREEE (reference sequence). This CDR3 contains 13 residues. The CDR3: CASSRDYSNEQYF. The DNA for the CDR3 is TGTGCCAGCAGCCGGGACTATTCGAACGAGCAGTACTTC.

The chain combines TRBV5-1 with TRBJ1-5; TRBD1 aligns across 9 bases. The ends lost 1 base at V and 0 bases at J; junction bases unmatched: 14. CDR1 is SGHRS and CDR2 is YFSETQ in the germline V gene. The CDR3 is 20 amino acids. The CDR3 loop reads CASSLPQLDRGALSNQPQHF. CDR3 sequence (DNA): TGCGCCAGCAGCTTGCCCCAACTTGACAGGGGGGCGCTTAGCAATCAGCCCCAGCATTTT. The full variable domain, completed using reference TRBV5-1 and TRBJ1-5, is KAGVTQTPRYLIKTRGQQVTLSCSPISGHRSVSWYQQTPGQGLQFLFEYFSETQRNKGNFPGRFSGRQFSNSRSEMNVSTLELGDSALYLCASSLPQLDRGALSNQPQHFGDGTRLSIL.

The V gene is TRBV5-8, the J gene TRBJ2-7, with TRBD2 identical over 8 bases. The CDR3 is made up of 15 amino acids. Per germline, CDR1 SGHTS and CDR2 YDEGEE. J was trimmed by 4 bases and V by 0 bases; bases with no gene match: 6. The DNA of the CDR3 is TGTGCCAGCAGCTTGGTTGGTAGCGGGAATTACGAGCAGTACTTC. Translating it yields CASSLVGSGNYEQYF.

The rearrangement links TRBV30 to TRBJ1-3, with D possibly matching TRBD1 (6 bases). V was clipped by 1 base and J by 2 bases, with 6 bases between them. Germline CDR1 is GTSNPN and CDR2 is SVGIG (reference sequence). The CDR3 is made up of 13 amino acids. CDR3 amino acids: CAWSGTAGNTIYF. In nucleotides, the CDR3 is TGTGCCTGGAGTGGGACAGCTGGAAACACCATATATTTT.

V gene TRBV9 combines with J gene TRBJ2-1; TRBD2 is a possible D gene (6 bases). This CDR3 region has 14 residues. Trimming stripped 2 bases from V and 7 bases from J, with 13 bases between. Germline CDR1 and CDR2: SGDLS and YYNGEE. CDR3 sequence reads: CASSVGVAENEQFF. The DNA of the CDR3 is TGTGCCAGCAGCGTGGGGGTAGCGGAGAATGAGCAGTTCTTC.

This rearrangement joins TRBV7-2 to TRBJ2-7, with 14 bases that match TRBD2. Germline-derived CDR1 and CDR2 are SGHTA and FQGNSA. V was clipped by 5 bases and J by 6 bases; unmatched bases: 9. CDR3 length: 16 residues. CDR3 sequence reads: CASSKGTSGSLREQYF. DNA of the CDR3: TGTGCCAGCAGCAAAGGGACTAGCGGGAGTCTACGCGAGCAGTACTTC.

This clone was seen a few times. The V gene is TRBV4-1, the J gene TRBJ1-3; TRBD1 is a possible D gene (5 bases). The CDR3 contains 16 residues. Germline V lookup: CDR1 MGHRA, CDR2 YSYEKL. Trimming left V 1 base short and J 0 bases short, with 10 bases between. The CDR3 nucleotides read TGCGCCAGCAGCCAAGGCTGGGGGGACTCTGGAAACACCATATATTTT. The encoded protein is CASSQGWGDSGNTIYF.

The V and J genes are TRBV19 and TRBJ2-2; 7 nucleotides line up with TRBD2. This CDR3 is 14 amino acids long. Germline loops: CDR1 LNHDA, CDR2 SQIVND (reference sequence). With V trimmed by 8 bases and J by 1 base, 4 bases remained unmatched. CDR3 loop: CASSSGRNTGELFF. The CDR3 coding sequence is TGTGCCAGTTCTAGCGGAAGGAACACCGGGGAGCTGTTTTTT.

The chain uses TRBV7-6 and TRBJ2-1; 7 bases fit TRBD1. The junction had 4 bases not matched to a gene; V was cut back by 5 bases and J by 3 bases. This CDR3 region has 14 residues. Germline V gene data show CDR1 as SGHVS and CDR2 as FNYEAQ. CDR3 in DNA: TGTGCCAGCAGCCCAGGACAGGTCTACAATGAGCAGTTCTTC. Translation: CASSPGQVYNEQFF.

About this clone itself: Other DNA sequences of this sample code for an identical CDR3. DNA of the CDR3: TGTGCCAGCAGCAGGTACGAGCAGTACTTC. Amino acids: CASSRYEQYF. The chain links TRBV28 to TRBJ2-7; D unresolved. There are 10 residues in the CDR3. Trimming pared 6 bases from V and 4 bases from J, leaving 4 bases between. Germline V gene sequence: CDR1 MDHEN, CDR2 SYDVKM.

V and J are TRBV19 and TRBJ1-5; no definite D call. V shed 0 bases and J shed 6 bases, with 9 bases lying between them. The germline gives CDR1 LNHDA, CDR2 SQIVND (reference sequence). The CDR3 runs 14 residues. CDR3 protein: CASSIDRGLQPQHF. CDR3 bases: TGTGCCAGTAGTATAGATCGAGGTCTTCAGCCCCAGCATTTT. The full variable domain, with the rest looked up from reference TRBV19 and TRBJ1-5, is DGGITQSPKYLFRKEGQNVTLSCEQNLNHDAMYWYRQDPGQGLRLIYYSQIVNDFQKGDIAEGYSVSREKKESFPLTVTSAQKNPTAFYLCASSIDRGLQPQHFGDGTRLSIL.

V and J are TRBV27 and TRBJ2-1; 10 bases line up with TRBD2. V was clipped by 8 bases and J by 2 bases; unmatched bases: 6. Germline loops: CDR1 MNHEY, CDR2 SMNVEV (reference sequence). The CDR3 has 15 residues. The CDR3 DNA reads as TGTGCCAGCGACCATAGCGGGAGGACCTACAATGAGCAGTTCTTC. Translation: CASDHSGRTYNEQFF.